This is a list of T cell receptor beta chains from one sample in a study of blood T cell repertoires in COVID-19. Using immunoSEQ multiplex PCR, the repertoire was profiled, and TCRdb retains in-frame clones only, with some absent. The repertoire includes about 33,000 clones, about 78% of them detected once, and 35% sits in the top ten. The sequenced sample was peripheral blood. The source of these receptors is a man at least 80 years old with acute or convalescent COVID-19. Both conserved end residues are part of each CDR3. The D gene is left open where the match is weak. Clone size is not always given. Where it is, it says once, few, many or a class for expanded clones.

NA	TRBD1	TRBJ1-1	TRBV29-1	TGCAGCGTTGTAGGACAGGGGTTCACTGAAGCTTTCTTT	CSVVGQGFTEAFF
few	NA	TRBJ2-1	TRBV5-1	TGCGCCAGCAGCCCTGGCATCTCGTCCATTGAGCAGTTCTTC	CASSPGISSIEQFF
once	NA	TRBJ1-1	TRBV18	TGTGCCAGCTCACAACAGGGCACGGACACTGAAGCTTTCTTT	CASSQQGTDTEAFF
NA	NA	TRBJ2-3	TRBV10-1	TGCGCCAGCAGTGAGTCAGGCCTAAGGGGACAAGATACGCAGTATTTT	CASSESGLRGQDTQYF
NA	NA	TRBJ2-7	TRBV6-5	TGTGCCACCAATGGGTTTGCGGCAGCTAACGAGCAGTACTTC	CATNGFAAANEQYF
NA	NA	TRBJ1-4	TRBV7-7	TGTGCTAGCAGCTTAGGACTGGGAGCTAATGAAAAACTGTTTTTT	CASSLGLGANEKLFF
NA	NA	TRBJ2-3	TRBV6-2/TRBV6-3	TGTGCCAGCAGTCCGGGGATTAGCACAGATACGCAGTATTTT	CASSPGISTDTQYF
NA	TRBD1	TRBJ2-3	TRBV4-3	TGCGCCAGCAGCCCGACACCCGGGACAGTCGGAGATACGCAGTATTTT	CASSPTPGTVGDTQYF
NA	TRBD2	TRBJ2-1	TRBV4-1	TGCGCCAGCAGCCTGTCCCGGGGGGGGGATGAGCAGTTCTTC	CASSLSRGGDEQFF
NA	NA	TRBJ1-4	TRBV3-1/TRBV3-2	TGTGCCAGCAGCCCCCGACAGGTGATAAATGAAAAACTGTTTTTT	CASSPRQVINEKLFF
NA	NA	TRBJ2-7	TRBV5-8	TGTGCCAGCAGCTTGCACGGGATTTCCTACGAGCAGTACTTC	CASSLHGISYEQYF
NA	NA	TRBJ2-3	TRBV11-1	TGTGCCAGCAGCTTTAAGGGAGCCCGGATCGGGCAGTATTTT	CASSFKGARIGQYF
NA	NA	TRBJ2-5	TRBV19	TGTGCCAGTAGTATCGAGACAGCCAGAATCCAGACCCAGTACTTC	CASSIETARIQTQYF
NA	TRBD1	TRBJ2-7	TRBV6-6	TGTGCCAGCAAGTGGGGACAGCTCGCCTACGAGCAGTACTTC	CASKWGQLAYEQYF
NA	NA	TRBJ2-3	TRBV5-1	TGCGCCAGCAGCTCAGGGGTATCCAGCACAGATACGCAGTATTTT	CASSSGVSSTDTQYF
NA	NA	TRBJ2-3	TRBV7-2	TGTGCCAGCAGCTTATCAGGAGGGGTGGGCCTGGATACGCAGTATTTT	CASSLSGGVGLDTQYF
NA	NA	TRBJ1-5	TRBV5-8	TGTGCCAGCAGCTTGGCTTCGGGGGGCCTTAGCAATCAGCCCCAGCATTTT	CASSLASGGLSNQPQHF
few	TRBD1	TRBJ2-3	TRBV3-1/TRBV3-2	TGTGCCAGCGGCGACAGGGCTAGCACAGATACGCAGTATTTT	CASGDRASTDTQYF
few	NA	TRBJ1-5	TRBV3-1/TRBV3-2	TGTGCCAGCAGCCAAAGTCCCATAAGCCAGCCCCAGCATTTT	CASSQSPISQPQHF
NA	NA	TRBJ1-2	TRBV12-3/TRBV12-4	TGTGCCAGCAGTCCACTTGCTAACTATGGCTACACCTTC	CASSPLANYGYTF
NA	NA	TRBJ1-5	TRBV7-2	TGTGCCAGCAGCTTGGCTTTTCAGCCCCAGCATTTT	CASSLAFQPQHF
NA	TRBD1	TRBJ1-4	TRBV6-6	TGTGCCAGCAGTCAAGACAGGGTGGGTGAAAAACTGTTTTTT	CASSQDRVGEKLFF
NA	TRBD1	TRBJ2-5	TRBV14	TGTGCCAGCAGCCCCCGGACAGGGGGAGGTTATGAGACCCAGTACTTC	CASSPRTGGGYETQYF
NA	NA	TRBJ2-1	TRBV12-5	TGTGCTAGTGGTTTGGATAGAGGGTACAATGAGCAGTTCTTC	CASGLDRGYNEQFF
NA	NA	TRBJ2-3	TRBV18	TGTGCCAGCTCACTACTTGGCACAGATACGCAGTATTTT	CASSLLGTDTQYF
NA	NA	TRBJ2-5	TRBV14	TGTGCCAGCAGCCCCCGGCGGGCCAGGCCCCAAGAGACCCAGTACTTC	CASSPRRARPQETQYF
NA	NA	TRBJ1-6	TRBV27	TGTGCCAGCAGTTTAAAATTTTATAGACCGTTTACGGGGAATTCACCCCTCCACTTT	CASSLKFYRPFTGNSPLHF
NA	TRBD1	TRBJ2-3	TRBV15	TGTGCCACCAGCAAAGACAGGGGGGTCGGGGTTTCCCTTGGGCGGAGAGATACGCAGTATTTT	CATSKDRGVGVSLGRRDTQYF
NA	NA	TRBJ1-2	TRBV7-2	TGTGCCAGCAGCTCTCCCTCCGCACTCTATGGCTACACCTTC	CASSSPSALYGYTF
few	TRBD1	TRBJ1-4	TRBV6-1	TGTGCCAGCAGTGAGGGGACAGGGAAGACGAATGAAAAACTGTTTTTT	CASSEGTGKTNEKLFF
NA	NA	TRBJ2-7	TRBV6-5	TGTGCCAGCAGGGAGGCACTAGCTGGCCGCGAGCAGTACTTC	CASREALAGREQYF
once	NA	TRBJ1-4	TRBV28	TGTGCCAGCTGTGGGCGGAGGGAGGATGAAAAACTGTTTTTT	CASCGRREDEKLFF
few	NA	TRBJ1-1	TRBV5-8	TGTGCCAGCAGCCCGGCGAGGAGGGGGGGTATTTTACGGACTGAAGCTTTCTTT	CASSPARRGGILRTEAFF
NA	NA	TRBJ1-2	TRBV19	TGTGCCAGTAGTCTAAGGGGGAGCAACTATGGCTACACCTTC	CASSLRGSNYGYTF
NA	TRBD1	TRBJ2-5	TRBV12-3/TRBV12-4	TGTGCCACCTCGGGACAGGGGAGAGAGACCCAGTACTTC	CATSGQGRETQYF
NA	NA	TRBJ1-2	TRBV2	TGTGCCAGCAGGGCTCAGCGGGGCTACACCTTC	CASRAQRGYTF
NA	NA	TRBJ1-1	TRBV27	TGTGCCAGCAGTACCTCATTCCGGTTGAACACTGAAGCTTTCTTT	CASSTSFRLNTEAFF
NA	TRBD2	TRBJ2-1	TRBV11-3	TGTGCCAGCAGCGCCGGGACTATGGGCAATGAGCAGTTCTTC	CASSAGTMGNEQFF
NA	NA	TRBJ2-3	TRBV10-2	TGCGCCAGCAGTGACCTTGGACAGCCTAGCACAGATACGCAGTATTTT	CASSDLGQPSTDTQYF
NA	NA	TRBJ2-7	TRBV29-1	TGCAGCGTTGTGCAGGAATCCTACGAGCAGTACTTC	CSVVQESYEQYF
medium-sized	NA	TRBJ1-5	TRBV18	TGTGCCAGCTCACAAACAGGAGATCCCTATCAGCCCCAGCATTTT	CASSQTGDPYQPQHF
NA	NA	TRBJ2-5	TRBV3-1/TRBV3-2	TGTGCCAGCAGCCAAGATCAGATCCAAGAGACCCAGTACTTC	CASSQDQIQETQYF
NA	NA	TRBJ1-2	TRBV11-2	TGTGCCAGCAGCCCTTCCATTGACAGCCGGTATGGCTACACCTTC	CASSPSIDSRYGYTF
NA	TRBD1	TRBJ2-5	TRBV4-1	TGCGCCAGCAGCAATCGCGGACAGGGGGCCCGGGAGACCCAGTACTTC	CASSNRGQGARETQYF
NA	NA	TRBJ2-1	TRBV6-5	TGTGCCAGCAGTCACCGGGGATTCGGTGAGCAGTTCTTC	CASSHRGFGEQFF
NA	TRBD1	TRBJ2-2	TRBV4-3	TGCGCCAGCAGCCAAGAGACAGGGTACACCGGGGAGCTGTTTTTT	CASSQETGYTGELFF
NA	TRBD2	TRBJ2-3	TRBV7-8	TGTGCCAGCAGCTCCCCGACTAGCGGGGACACAGATACGCAGTATTTT	CASSSPTSGDTDTQYF